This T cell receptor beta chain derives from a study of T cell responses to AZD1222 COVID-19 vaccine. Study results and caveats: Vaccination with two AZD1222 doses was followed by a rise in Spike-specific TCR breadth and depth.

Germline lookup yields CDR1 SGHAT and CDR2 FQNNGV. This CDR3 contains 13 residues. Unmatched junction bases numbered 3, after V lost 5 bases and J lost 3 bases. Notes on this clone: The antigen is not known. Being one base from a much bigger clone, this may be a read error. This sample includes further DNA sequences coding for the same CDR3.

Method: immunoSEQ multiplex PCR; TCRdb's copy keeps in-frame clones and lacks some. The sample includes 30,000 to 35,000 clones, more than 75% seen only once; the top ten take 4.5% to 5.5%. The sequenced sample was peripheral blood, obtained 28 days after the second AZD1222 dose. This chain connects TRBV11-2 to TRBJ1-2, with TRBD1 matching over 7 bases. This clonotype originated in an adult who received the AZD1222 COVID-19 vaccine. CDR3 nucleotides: TGTGCCAGCAGCCCCGGACAGGACTATGGCTACACCTTC. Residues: CASSPGQDYGYTF.